A single sample gave rise to the 2 T cell receptor beta chains below, sequenced in a study of T cell repertoires in cytomegalovirus infection. TCRdb fed the reads into MiXCR, producing one record per CDR3 protein. This sample has some 390,000 distinct CDR3 sequences, with around 18% found just once. Sequencing input: PBMCs. These receptors were collected from a human donor in good health (CMV status not recorded). Some clones in this sample may be carry-over from other donors' samples.

This clonotype was recorded many times. The genes are TRBV7-2 and TRBJ1-5; unclear D gene. Germline loops: CDR1 SGHTA, CDR2 FQGNSA. The CDR3 spans 15 residues. V shed 1 base and J shed 1 base, with 8 bases lying between them. Written as DNA, the CDR3 is TGTGCCAGCAGCTTAGAGGATGGGAGCAATCAGCCCCAGCATTTT. It encodes CASSLEDGSNQPQHF.

The chain joins TRBV7-2 to TRBJ2-7; 11 bases agree with TRBD2. The CDR3 runs to 15 residues. V shed 5 bases, J shed 2 bases, and the junction held 5 bases outside the gene matches. CDR1 is SGHTA, CDR2 FQGNSA, per germline. DNA of the CDR3: TGTGCCAGCAGCGTTAGACTAGCGGGAACCTACGAGCAGTACTTC. It is translated as CASSVRLAGTYEQYF.